The 27 T cell receptor beta chains in this list originate from one sample, sequenced in a study of Ad26.COV2.S vaccination and SARS-CoV-2 variants. The data were produced by immunoSEQ multiplex PCR, yet TCRdb's version contains in-frame clones alone and is incomplete. The sample lists some 500,000 clones; roughly 89% were seen once. Treatment here: around 19 received Ad26.COV2.S at low or high dose, single or two shots; a few received placebo; per-sample allocation not given. All samples were drawn on day 63, counting from the first vaccine or placebo injection. Here the sequenced sample was peripheral blood, taken in a trial of Ad26.COV2.S vaccine versus placebo. The receptor set was obtained from a person aged 18-60 years who received the Ad26.COV2.S COVID-19 vaccine or a placebo.

This sequence joins TRBV24-1 and TRBJ2-2, with TRBD1 identical over 8 bases. The CDR3 contains 14 residues. The junction had 3 bases not matched to a gene; V was cut back by 7 bases and J by 3 bases. The germline V gene has CDR1 KGHDR and CDR2 SFDVKD. The CDR3 loop is CATSRGQDTGELFF. CDR3 bases: TGTGCCACCAGCCGGGGACAGGACACCGGGGAGCTGTTTTTT.

This CDR3 is CASSLKYDEQFF. The CDR3 DNA reads as TGTGCCAGCAGCTTAAAATACGATGAGCAGTTCTTC. V and J are TRBV7-9 and TRBJ2-1; no reliable D call. The CDR3 is 12 residues long. V lost 2 bases and J 8 bases, leaving 7 bases between the germline ends. Germline lookup yields CDR1 SEHNR and CDR2 FQNEAQ (reference sequence).

V is TRBV12-3 or TRBV12-4 and J is TRBJ2-4; 8 nucleotides agree with TRBD1. The CDR3 runs to 13 residues. V shed 3 bases and J 9 bases; nucleotides not matched to a gene: 4. CDR3 in DNA: TGTGCCAGCAGTTTCCGACAGGGGAGCATTCAGTACTTC. Protein product: CASSFRQGSIQYF.

The rearrangement joins TRBV2 to TRBJ1-5, with TRBD1 matching 8 bases. V shed 4 bases and J 5 bases; nucleotides not matched to a gene: 10. The germline V gene encodes CDR1 SNHLY and CDR2 FYNNEI. The CDR3 has 16 residues. Here the CDR3 DNA reads TGTGCCAGCAGTGTTAGCTGGACAGGGCTCCATCAGCCCCAGCATTTT. This translates into CASSVSWTGLHQPQHF.

This clone was detected once. CDR3 sequence (DNA): TGTGCCACCAGTGCTCCCTACCAGGGGGATACGCAGTATTTT. Translating it yields CATSAPYQGDTQYF. The chain joins TRBV24-1 to TRBJ2-3; possibly TRBD1 for D (6 bases). The germline gives CDR1 KGHDR, CDR2 SFDVKD. Trimming left V 5 bases short and J 6 bases short, with 14 bases between. The CDR3 contains 14 residues.

This chain uses TRBV18 with TRBJ1-1; no firm D call. The germline CDR1 and CDR2 sequences are KGHSH and LQKENI. The V and J ends lost 4 bases and 5 bases respectively, with 14 bases between them. CDR3 length equals 14 residues. The CDR3 nucleotides are TGTGCCAGCTCACTACGGAGAGTGGAGACTGAAGCTTTCTTT. The encoded protein is CASSLRRVETEAFF.

The rearrangement joins TRBV6-5 to TRBJ1-2, with D possibly matching TRBD1 (5 bases). Germline CDR1 MNHEY, CDR2 SVGAGI. This CDR3 is built from 14 residues. Trimming cost V 6 bases and J 7 bases, with 18 bases left between them. CDR3 loop: CASSRVGGIFGYTF. The CDR3, as DNA: TGTGCCAGCAGCCGCGTTGGGGGGATTTTTGGCTACACCTTC.

The chain combines TRBV18 with TRBJ1-2; D gene unclear. Germline V gene lookup returns CDR1 KGHSH and CDR2 LQKENI. With 3 bases removed from V and 0 bases from J, the gap between germline ends came to 14 bases. This CDR3 comprises 16 residues. CDR3: CASSPLARFSNYGYTF. The CDR3 DNA reads TGTGCCAGCTCACCGCTGGCACGCTTTTCTAACTATGGCTACACCTTC.

About this clone itself: At the DNA level, this CDR3 is encoded by other sequences in the same sample as well. The chain employs TRBV18 and TRBJ2-3; D remains ambiguous. Trimming shortened V by 0 bases and J by 6 bases, and 4 bases separated the two germline ends. Germline V gives CDR1 KGHSH, CDR2 LQKENI. This CDR3 comprises 12 residues. The CDR3 DNA follows: TGTGCCAGCTCACCACCAGGGGATACGCAGTATTTT. Its translation: CASSPPGDTQYF.

This chain joins TRBV19 and TRBJ2-5; D not resolved. CDR3 length: 14 residues. V was shortened by 3 bases and J by 5 bases, with 13 bases between the two germline ends. CDR1 and CDR2 (germline): LNHDA, SQIVND (reference sequence). The CDR3: CASSISNSKETQYF. CDR3 nucleotide sequence: TGTGCCAGTAGTATTTCTAATTCTAAGGAGACCCAGTACTTC.

The chain links TRBV5-4 to TRBJ1-2, with D hard to call. Germline lookup yields CDR1 SGHNT and CDR2 YYREEE (reference sequence). V dropped 4 bases and J dropped 0 bases, with 13 bases sitting between them. The CDR3 consists of 15 residues. CDR3 residues: CASSPDRGTNYGYTF. CDR3 coding DNA: TGTGCCAGCAGCCCTGACCGAGGAACTAACTATGGCTACACCTTC.

As DNA, the CDR3 is TGCGCCAGCAGCTTGGCCTTCCCAGATACGCAGTATTTT. Translating gives CASSLAFPDTQYF. The J gene is TRBJ2-3, the V gene TRBV5-1; D is ambiguous. The CDR3 length is 13 residues. CDR1 SGHRS and CDR2 YFSETQ come from the germline V gene. The V end lost 0 bases, the J end lost 4 bases, and 6 bases lay between the germline ends. The whole variable domain, filled in from reference TRBV5-1 and TRBJ2-3, reads KAGVTQTPRYLIKTRGQQVTLSCSPISGHRSVSWYQQTPGQGLQFLFEYFSETQRNKGNFPGRFSGRQFSNSRSEMNVSTLELGDSALYLCASSLAFPDTQYFGPGTRLTVL.

The chain couples TRBV29-1 to TRBJ1-1, with 10 bases that match TRBD1. Germline CDR1 and CDR2: SQVTM and ANQGSEA. The length of the CDR3 is 16 residues. V gave up 5 bases and J gave up 3 bases; unmatched junction bases: 12. Written as DNA, the CDR3 is TGCAGCGTTAGTCGCAGTTTCGGACAGGGGGACACTGAAGCTTTCTTT. This codes for CSVSRSFGQGDTEAFF.

This chain connects TRBV29-1 to TRBJ1-5; D uncertain. Trimming pared 3 bases from V and 9 bases from J, leaving 12 bases between. This CDR3 is 12 amino acids long. Germline V gene data show CDR1 as SQVTM and CDR2 as ANQGSEA. Written as DNA, the CDR3 is TGCAGCGTTGAGATAGAAGAGGGGCCCCAGCATTTT. Amino acid sequence: CSVEIEEGPQHF. The full variable domain, in which reference TRBV29-1 and TRBJ1-5 provide the parts outside the CDR3, is SAVISQKPSRDICQRGTSLTIQCQVDSQVTMMFWYRQQPGQSLTLIATANQGSEATYESGFVIDKFPISRPNLTFSTLTVSNMSPEDSSIYLCSVEIEEGPQHFGDGTRLSIL.

V usage is TRBV18 and J usage is TRBJ1-3; no reliable D call. The germline CDR1 and CDR2 sequences are KGHSH and LQKENI. CDR3 length: 15 residues. V dropped 8 bases and J dropped 0 bases, with 14 bases sitting between them. DNA of the CDR3: TGTGCCAGCACGTCTTCGTGGGACTCTGGAAACACCATATATTTT. This encodes CASTSSWDSGNTIYF.

The chain links TRBV3-1 (or the pseudogene TRBV3-2) to TRBJ2-4; TRBD1 matches 7 bases. Losses at the gene ends were 0 bases for V and 6 bases for J; bases not matched to a gene: 11. The germline V gene encodes CDR1 LGHDT and CDR2 YNNKEL (reference sequence). The CDR3 runs 17 residues. The CDR3: CASSQDWGWGQINIQYF. DNA of the CDR3: TGTGCCAGCAGCCAAGATTGGGGGTGGGGACAGATAAACATTCAGTACTTC.

V and J are TRBV9 and TRBJ1-3; D unresolved. The CDR3 covers 14 residues. V lost 5 bases and J 0 bases, leaving 9 bases between the germline ends. Germline V gene lookup returns CDR1 SGDLS and CDR2 YYNGEE. The CDR3 DNA reads TGTGCCAGCAGTGACGCGGTCTCTGGAAACACCATATATTTT. Protein sequence: CASSDAVSGNTIYF. Full variable domain (remainder filled in from reference TRBV9 and TRBJ1-3): DSGVTQTPKHLITATGQRVTLRCSPRSGDLSVYWYQQSLDQGLQFLIQYYNGEERAKGNILERFSAQQFPDLHSELNLSSLELGDSALYFCASSDAVSGNTIYFGEGSWLTVV.

The CDR3 nucleotides read TGTGCCTGGAGCTCGACAATCTCCTACAATGAGCAGTTCTTC. As protein: CAWSSTISYNEQFF. The rearrangement links TRBV30 to TRBJ2-1; D remains unclear. V shed 3 bases and J shed 0 bases, with 9 bases lying between them. Germline CDR1 GTSNPN, CDR2 SVGIG (reference sequence). This CDR3 comprises 14 residues.

The J gene is TRBJ2-7, the V gene TRBV2; D call uncertain. The CDR3 covers 16 residues. The germline CDR1 and CDR2 sequences are SNHLY and FYNNEI. Trimming removed 3 bases at V and 4 bases at J, with 19 bases between. The CDR3 loop is CASSEGDTYLPYEQYV. CDR3 in DNA: TGTGCCAGCAGTGAGGGCGACACCTACCTACCTTACGAGCAGTACGTC.

This chain links TRBV7-9 with TRBJ1-2; D not certain. The CDR3 has 14 residues. V lost 4 bases and J lost 4, with 13 bases in between. The germline gives CDR1 SEHNR, CDR2 FQNEAQ (reference sequence). CDR3 DNA: TGTGCCAGCAGCTCCCCCCGGACCGCCTATGGCTACACCTTC. As protein: CASSSPRTAYGYTF.

This chain joins TRBV5-4 and TRBJ1-2, with D possibly being TRBD1 (6 bases). Germline V gene lookup returns CDR1 SGHNT and CDR2 YYREEE (reference sequence). The CDR3 spans 15 residues. V lost 4 bases and J 4 bases, leaving 17 bases between the germline ends. The CDR3 bases are TGTGCCAGCAGCCTCGGGACACTTAGGACCTATGGCTACACCTTC. This encodes CASSLGTLRTYGYTF.

V usage is TRBV28 and J usage is TRBJ2-1, with D possibly matching TRBD1 (6 bases). The V end lost 8 bases, the J end lost 2 bases, and 10 bases lay between the germline ends. This CDR3 comprises 13 residues. Germline lookup yields CDR1 MDHEN and CDR2 SYDVKM. CDR3 residues: CASLGTPYNEQFF. CDR3 coding DNA: TGTGCCAGCTTAGGGACACCCTACAATGAGCAGTTCTTC.

This chain links TRBV5-1 with TRBJ2-7, with 7 bases aligning to TRBD2. The CDR3 has 13 residues. CDR1 is SGHRS and CDR2 is YFSETQ in the germline V gene. Trimming removed 4 bases from V and 3 bases from J; junction bases left unmatched: 4. The CDR3 DNA is TGCGCCAGCAGCACCGGGACTATCTACGAGCAGTACTTC. Amino acid sequence: CASSTGTIYEQYF.

The V gene is TRBV3-1 (or the pseudogene TRBV3-2), the J gene TRBJ1-1; D perhaps matches TRBD1 (6 bases). Germline V CDR1 and CDR2: LGHDT, YNNKEL (reference sequence). The CDR3 has 14 amino acids. The ends were cut back, 4 bases at V and 4 bases at J, with 13 bases in the middle. CDR3: CASSPLTGGTEAFF. The CDR3 DNA reads TGTGCCAGCAGCCCCCTGACAGGAGGCACTGAAGCTTTCTTT.

This clone turned up a few times. The chain couples TRBV5-4 to TRBJ2-1; 7 bases line up with TRBD1. CDR3 length: 14 residues. Unmatched junction bases numbered 8, after V lost 5 bases and J lost 6 bases. CDR1 is SGHNT and CDR2 is YYREEE in the germline V gene (reference sequence). The CDR3: CASRSGQAVNEQFF. As DNA, the CDR3 is TGTGCCAGCAGGTCCGGACAGGCCGTCAATGAGCAGTTCTTC.

The V call is TRBV27, the J call TRBJ1-2, with a weak D call TRBD1 (6 bases). The CDR3 runs to 14 residues. Per germline, CDR1 MNHEY and CDR2 SMNVEV (reference sequence). The ends were cut back, 3 bases at V and 6 bases at J, with 14 bases in the middle. The CDR3 here is CASSLRGNFDGYTF. CDR3 sequence (DNA): TGTGCCAGCAGTTTGAGGGGGAATTTCGATGGCTACACCTTC.

This clone was detected only a few times. This chain connects TRBV7-9 to TRBJ1-4; 7 bases align to TRBD1. The CDR3 totals 17 residues. Per the germline V gene, CDR1 is SEHNR and CDR2 is FQNEAQ (reference sequence). The V and J ends lost 5 bases and 8 bases, in that order; junction bases with no gene match: 17. CDR3: CASSLAPIGTVNEKLFF. The CDR3 coding sequence is TGTGCCAGCAGCCTCGCACCGATCGGGACAGTTAACGAAAAACTGTTTTTT.